This is a list of T cell receptor beta chains from one sample in a study of beta chain features in type 1 diabetes. Measured with immunoSEQ multiplex PCR; TCRdb has only the in-frame clones, and not every one. The sample has some 640,000 clones, 11% to 15% seen once. Input material: naive CD4+ T cells from blood. The receptors derive from a man between 18 and 35 years old with type 1 diabetes. CDR3s include the opening cysteine and the closing phenylalanine or tryptophan. D genes are given only for firm matches. Not all rows give a size; the values are once, few, many and, for expanded clones, a class.

d_call,clone_size,v_call,j_call,cdr3_nt,cdr3_aa
TRBD1,few,TRBV7-9,TRBJ2-1,TGTGCCAGCAGCCAAGGGTGGCGCATAGCAACAGGGGAGAGTAATGAGCAGTTCTTC,CASSQGWRIATGESNEQFF
NA,NA,TRBV12-2,TRBJ2-2,TGTGCAAGTCGCTTCCCCCGGGACAGGGTATCTACCGGGGAGCTGTTTTTT,CASRFPRDRVSTGELFF
NA,NA,TRBV11-2,TRBJ2-7,TGTGCCAGCACCAGGGACGGCTCCTACGAGCAGTACTTC,CASTRDGSYEQYF
TRBD2,NA,TRBV6-5,TRBJ2-1,TGTGCCAGCAGATCTAGCGGGAGCTCCTACAATGAGCAGTTCTTC,CASRSSGSSYNEQFF
NA,few,TRBV30,TRBJ2-7,TGTGCCTGGGAGAGAGACTCCTACGAGCAGTACTTC,CAWERDSYEQYF
TRBD1,NA,TRBV28,TRBJ1-4,TGTGCCAGCAGTCTCGGACAGGGGGGAGAAAAACTGTTTTTT,CASSLGQGGEKLFF
NA,few,TRBV7-9,TRBJ2-1,TGTGCCAGCAGCTTGGTGGAGTTATTGAATGAGCAGTTCTTC,CASSLVELLNEQFF
NA,NA,TRBV7-8,TRBJ2-3,TGTGCCAGCAGCTTGTCGGGAGTTGGCACAGATACGCAGTATTTT,CASSLSGVGTDTQYF
NA,NA,TRBV5-1,TRBJ2-5,TGCGCCAGCAGCCCCCGGGTCCCCAACGGGGAGACCCAGTACTTC,CASSPRVPNGETQYF
TRBD2,few,TRBV5-6,TRBJ2-3,TGTGCCAGCGAGGGACTAGCTGTAAATACGCAGTATTTT,CASEGLAVNTQYF
NA,NA,TRBV19,TRBJ2-3,TGTGCCAGTAAGGAAGGGCGGGCCTCAGATACGCAGTATTTT,CASKEGRASDTQYF
NA,NA,TRBV2,TRBJ1-6,TGTGCCAGCAGTATAAAATCACCCCTCCACTTT,CASSIKSPLHF
NA,NA,TRBV27,TRBJ1-4,TGTGCCAGCAGTGGCCTTGCAACTAATGAAAAACTGTTTTTT,CASSGLATNEKLFF
NA,few,TRBV5-6,TRBJ2-7,TGTGCCAGCAGCTTGTCGGCAGACTACGAGCAGTACTTC,CASSLSADYEQYF
TRBD1,NA,TRBV9,TRBJ1-4,TGTGCCAGCAGCGTGGAACAGGGGGACGAAAAACTGTTTTTT,CASSVEQGDEKLFF
TRBD2,few,TRBV4-3,TRBJ2-1,TGCGCCAGCAGCCCCTCAAAAAGCGGGGGGATCAAGAACAATGAGCAGTTCTTC,CASSPSKSGGIKNNEQFF
NA,few,TRBV4-2,TRBJ2-7,TGTGCCAGCAGCCAAGAAGGACAGTTCTCCTACGAGCAGTACTTC,CASSQEGQFSYEQYF
NA,NA,TRBV7-9,TRBJ2-7,TGTGCCAGCAGCTTAGCTAGCAGCCAAGGGGAGCAGTACTTC,CASSLASSQGEQYF
NA,NA,TRBV28,TRBJ2-5,TGTGCCAGCAAGGCAGGGGTGGAGACCCAGTACTTC,CASKAGVETQYF
NA,few,TRBV2,TRBJ2-3,TGTGCCAGCAGTGGGTCAGGCTTTTGGACAGATACGCAGTATTTT,CASSGSGFWTDTQYF
NA,few,TRBV5-1,TRBJ2-6,TGCGCCAGCAGCCGGGCGGACAAATACTTCTCTGGGGCCAACGTCCTGACTTTC,CASSRADKYFSGANVLTF
NA,few,TRBV25-1,TRBJ2-7,TGTGCCAGCACCCCGGCGGGGCTCTACGAGCAGTACTTC,CASTPAGLYEQYF
NA,NA,TRBV18,TRBJ2-7,TGTGCCAGCTCACTACAGAAGGCCTACGAGCAGTACTTC,CASSLQKAYEQYF
TRBD1,NA,TRBV2,TRBJ2-1,TGTGCCAGCAGAGTAACGACAGGGGGCTACAATGAGCAGTTCTTC,CASRVTTGGYNEQFF
TRBD1,few,TRBV29-1,TRBJ2-2,TGCAGCGTTGGGGCGCACATAGGGGGCGACGGGGAGCTGTTTTTT,CSVGAHIGGDGELFF
NA,NA,TRBV4-2,TRBJ2-7,TGTGCCAGCAGCCAAGATACGGGGAGCCCCTACGAGCAGTACTTC,CASSQDTGSPYEQYF